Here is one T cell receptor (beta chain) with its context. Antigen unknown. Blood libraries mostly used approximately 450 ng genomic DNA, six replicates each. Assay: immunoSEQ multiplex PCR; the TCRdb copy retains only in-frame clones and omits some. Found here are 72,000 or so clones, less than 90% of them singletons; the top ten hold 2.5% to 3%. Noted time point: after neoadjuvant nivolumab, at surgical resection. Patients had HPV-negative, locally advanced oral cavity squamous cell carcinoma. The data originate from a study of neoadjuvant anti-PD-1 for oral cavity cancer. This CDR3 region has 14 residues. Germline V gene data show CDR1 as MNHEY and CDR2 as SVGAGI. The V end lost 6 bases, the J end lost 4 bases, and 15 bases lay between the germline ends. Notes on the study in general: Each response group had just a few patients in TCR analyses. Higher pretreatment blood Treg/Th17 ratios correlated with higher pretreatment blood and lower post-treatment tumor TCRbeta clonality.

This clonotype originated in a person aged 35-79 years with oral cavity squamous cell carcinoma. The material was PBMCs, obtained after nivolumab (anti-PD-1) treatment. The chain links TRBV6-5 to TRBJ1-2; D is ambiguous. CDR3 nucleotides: TGTGCCAGCAGGCCCGCGGTTTTAGGCTATGGCTACACCTTC. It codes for CASRPAVLGYGYTF.